Reported below is one T cell receptor beta chain. TCRdb reprocessed the reads via MiXCR and lists one record per CDR3 protein. The table records around 50,000 distinct CDR3 sequences, about 7.9% of them present only once. The data stem from a study of patients with pleural tuberculosis. This CDR3 contains 13 residues. With 7 bases removed from V and 2 bases from J, the gap between germline ends came to 14 bases. Germline assignment: CDR1 SQVTM and CDR2 ANQGSEA. The rearrangement links TRBV29-1 to TRBJ1-1, with a possible D match to TRBD1 (5 bases). The receptor was derived from a human donor with pleural tuberculosis. This chain's CDR3 is CSAWGRVNTEAFF. The CDR3, as DNA: TGCAGCGCCTGGGGCAGGGTAAACACTGAAGCTTTCTTT.